This T cell receptor beta chain stems from a study of blood T cells in healthy people across ages (dated by TCRdb to between 2015 and 2017). Background on the whole study: In model experiments, roughly one uniquely barcoded TCR beta cDNA molecule per two T cells was captured by template switching. To track age-related changes in TCR beta repertoire diversity, the study relied on deep sequencing normalized with unique cDNA molecular identifiers. The donors were divided into four age groups: young (average around 17 years), middle-aged (almost 40), aged (approximately 59) and long-lived (82). For two donors (one aged 18 to 29 and one aged 80 or older), the study analyzed two additional independent replicas of 1 million unique cDNA reads from the same blood draw.

Findings and caveats that apply to the study as a whole: Because the CMV infection status of the donors was unknown, age-related changes in expanded clonotypes may potentially have been confounded. Total diversity estimates from one million sequenced T cells were considered lower bounds and underestimates. As age increased, observed TCR beta diversity per million T cells dropped in a roughly linear way, and a significant reduction was already evident by age approximately 40. The percentage of naive T cells measured by flow cytometry correlated strongly with observed TCR beta diversity. Compared with the aged group, the long-lived group had more naive CD4+ T cells, fewer expanded clones and increased TCR diversity, suggesting age selection. Since profiling was done on bulk unsorted PBMCs, naive and antigen-experienced compartments could not be conclusively compared.

The CDR3 runs 14 residues from the cysteine to the phenylalanine. The sequence is cut down to CDR3 DNA, 42 bases in frame from base 1. V and J are trimmed by 5 bases and 4 bases, and the gene matches miss 6 bases of the junction. CDR1 is given as SGHTA and CDR2 as FQGTGA, both from the germline V gene. The library came from 5' RACE. Sequencing instrument: Illumina HiSeq 2500. A second PCR of about 7 to 12 cycles was performed with a sample-barcoded 5' primer and a J-beta primer mix. Each TCR beta cDNA molecule received a unique molecular identifier from a template-switch 5' adaptor carrying 12 random nucleotides. Each sample yielded at least 2.5 million CDR3-containing paired-end reads. The Mint cDNA synthesis kit, primed by a TRBC-specific oligonucleotide, was used to synthesize first-strand cDNA from all RNA. Following uracil-DNA glycosylase treatment, a first 18-cycle PCR with universal primers M1SS and BC2_uni_R was performed on all cDNA. For the original study's pipeline: For normalization, 1 million high-quality reads were randomly selected from each sample, with every read carrying a distinct molecular identifier. Instead of being binned into consensus sequences, reads with shared molecular identifiers were discarded. MiTCR, set to a Q25 quality threshold and the strictest error-elimination algorithm, was used for CDR3 identification, clonotype clustering and error correction. A nonparametric unseen species model with Euler transformation was used to estimate lower-bound total TCR beta diversity. Using fastp at Q25 and MiXCR, TCRdb reprocessed the public reads and kept productive beta chains. Here each entry gathers all rows of one CDR3 protein and keeps the most common genes and DNA. The V and J calls were determined by TCRdb, not by the authors. This sample is represented by roughly 1,100,000 distinct CDR3 sequences; 20% to 25% of them were singletons. The ten largest clones represent 0.65% to 0.95% of the sample.

Donors were a few dozen systemically healthy Caucasian individuals from Russia aged roughly 6 to 100 years. Each donor gave ten milliliters of peripheral blood, drawn into EDTA-treated Vacutainer tubes. Ficoll-Paque density-gradient centrifugation was used to isolate PBMCs, with at least 7 million obtained per sample. Trizol reagent was used to extract total RNA from PBMCs, with at least 5.5 micrograms per sample. The percentages of naive CD45RAhigh/CD27high T cells were determined by flow cytometry on a PBMC aliquot from every donor. Points on this clonotype: Its binding antigen is unknown. No base quality values were provided; no much bigger clone lies one nucleotide off.

A further study also used this sample, focusing on T cells of mothers and their children. The second study also describes: Donors were nine systemically healthy Caucasian individuals: three mothers and their six children. cDNA synthesis consumed the entire amount of extracted RNA, loaded at 1.5 ug RNA in each 15 ul reaction. In the second PCR, the M1S primer added sample barcodes and 2-4 random nucleotides. More than 9 million TCR beta CDR3 reads were obtained from each mother, and 2.5 million to 3 million reads were obtained from each child. Thymic selection similarly shapes TCR recombination output in related and unrelated pairs, with minor effect from inherited differences. Normalized repertoire overlap was always found to be slightly, but never significantly, higher in related mother-child pairs than in unrelated mother-child pairs. Persistent microchimeric T cell clones were not detected, at a sensitivity of around 100 clones per million clonotypes. The study used deep NGS to compare TCR beta repertoires of mothers and children, seeking features distinguishing related mother-child pairs from unrelated individuals. Mothers averaged about 37 +/- 4 years of age and children averaged 11 +/- 4 years. After adapter ligation was performed with NEBNext reagents, the libraries were sequenced on an Illumina HiSeq 2000 with 100+100 nt paired-end reads. To avoid cross-contamination, the mother libraries and the child libraries were prepared a month apart and sequenced in separate runs. For each donor, somewhere between about 450,000 and 2,000,000 distinct TCR beta clonotypes were identified. Naive TCR beta clonotypes were estimated from low-frequency clonotypes matched to each donor's FACS-determined naive share, without sorting.

Input material: blood. The sequence was obtained from a girl aged 2 to 9 in good health. This chain is built from TRBV7-3 and TRBJ2-3; 7 of the junction bases match TRBD1. At the DNA level, the sequence is TGTGCCAGCAGCCATTTCCAGGGGGCAGATACGCAGTATTTT. Its protein is CASSHFQGADTQYF.